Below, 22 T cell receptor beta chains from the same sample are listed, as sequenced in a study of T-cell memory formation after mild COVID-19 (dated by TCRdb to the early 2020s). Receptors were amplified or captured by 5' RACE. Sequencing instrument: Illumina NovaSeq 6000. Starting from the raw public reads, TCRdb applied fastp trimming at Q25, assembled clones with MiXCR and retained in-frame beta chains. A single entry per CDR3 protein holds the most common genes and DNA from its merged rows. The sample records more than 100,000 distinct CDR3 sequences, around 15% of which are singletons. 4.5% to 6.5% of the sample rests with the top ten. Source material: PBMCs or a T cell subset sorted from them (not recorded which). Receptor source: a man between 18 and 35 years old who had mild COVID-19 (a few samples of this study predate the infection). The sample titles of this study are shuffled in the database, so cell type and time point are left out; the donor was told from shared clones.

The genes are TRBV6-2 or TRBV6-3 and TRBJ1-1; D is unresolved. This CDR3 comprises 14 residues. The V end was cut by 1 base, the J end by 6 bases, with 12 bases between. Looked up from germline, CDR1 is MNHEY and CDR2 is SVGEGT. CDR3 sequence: CASSYFRGSSEAFF. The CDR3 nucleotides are TGTGCCAGCAGTTACTTCAGAGGGAGCTCTGAAGCTTTCTTT.

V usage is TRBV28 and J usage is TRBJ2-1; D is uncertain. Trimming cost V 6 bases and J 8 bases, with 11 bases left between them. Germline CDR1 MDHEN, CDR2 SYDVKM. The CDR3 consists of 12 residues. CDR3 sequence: CASRPLNHEQFF. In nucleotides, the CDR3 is TGTGCCAGCAGGCCCCTTAACCATGAGCAGTTCTTC. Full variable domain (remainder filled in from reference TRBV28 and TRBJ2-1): DVKVTQSSRYLVKRTGEKVFLECVQDMDHENMFWYRQDPGLGLRLIYFSYDVKMKEKGDIPEGYSVSREKKERFSLILESASTNQTSMYLCASRPLNHEQFFGPGTRLTVL.

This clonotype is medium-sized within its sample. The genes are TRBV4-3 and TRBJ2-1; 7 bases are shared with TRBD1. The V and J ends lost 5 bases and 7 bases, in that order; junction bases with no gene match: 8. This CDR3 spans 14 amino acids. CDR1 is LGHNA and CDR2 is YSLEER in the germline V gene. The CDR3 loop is CASSVQGRGNEQFF. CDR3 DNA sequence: TGCGCCAGCAGCGTACAGGGGCGCGGGAATGAGCAGTTCTTC.

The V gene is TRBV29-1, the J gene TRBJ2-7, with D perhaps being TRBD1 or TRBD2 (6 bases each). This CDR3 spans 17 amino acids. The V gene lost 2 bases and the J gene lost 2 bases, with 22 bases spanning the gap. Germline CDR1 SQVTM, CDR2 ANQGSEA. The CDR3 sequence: CSVERGEQGNRTYEQYV. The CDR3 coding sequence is TGCAGCGTTGAAAGGGGGGAACAGGGTAATAGGACCTACGAGCAGTACGTC.

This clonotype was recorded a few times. The CDR3: CASSLDSSYEQYV. The CDR3 bases are TGTGCCAGCAGCTTAGATAGCTCCTACGAGCAGTACGTC. This chain uses TRBV7-8 with TRBJ2-7; D remains unclear. Germline assignment: CDR1 SGHVS and CDR2 FQNEAQ. V lost 1 base, J lost 0 bases, and 4 bases lay in between. The CDR3 contains 13 residues.

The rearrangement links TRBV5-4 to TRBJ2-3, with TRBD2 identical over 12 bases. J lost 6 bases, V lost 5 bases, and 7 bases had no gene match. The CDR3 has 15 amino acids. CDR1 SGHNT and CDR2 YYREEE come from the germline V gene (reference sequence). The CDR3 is CASRPSGGASDTQYF. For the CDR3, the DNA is TGTGCCAGCAGACCTAGCGGGGGGGCAAGTGATACGCAGTATTTT.

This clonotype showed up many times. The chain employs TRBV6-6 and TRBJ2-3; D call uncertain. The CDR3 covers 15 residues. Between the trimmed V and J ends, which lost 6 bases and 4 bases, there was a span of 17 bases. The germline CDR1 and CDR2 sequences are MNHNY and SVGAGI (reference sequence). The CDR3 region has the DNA TGTGCCAGCAGCCAAGTCGGGCTGGGCTCAGATACGCAGTATTTT. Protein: CASSQVGLGSDTQYF.

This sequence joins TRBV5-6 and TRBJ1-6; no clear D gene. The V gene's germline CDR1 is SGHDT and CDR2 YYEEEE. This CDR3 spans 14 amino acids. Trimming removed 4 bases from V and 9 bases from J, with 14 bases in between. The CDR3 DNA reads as TGTGCCAGCAGCCCCTCGAGTGCTGGTTCACCCCTCCACTTT. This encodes CASSPSSAGSPLHF.

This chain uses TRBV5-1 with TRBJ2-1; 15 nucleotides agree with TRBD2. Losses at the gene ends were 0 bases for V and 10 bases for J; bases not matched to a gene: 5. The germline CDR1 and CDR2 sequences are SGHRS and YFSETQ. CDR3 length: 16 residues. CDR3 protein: CASSLEWTSGGVEQFF. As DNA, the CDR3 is TGCGCCAGCAGCTTGGAGTGGACTAGCGGGGGGGTCGAGCAGTTCTTC.

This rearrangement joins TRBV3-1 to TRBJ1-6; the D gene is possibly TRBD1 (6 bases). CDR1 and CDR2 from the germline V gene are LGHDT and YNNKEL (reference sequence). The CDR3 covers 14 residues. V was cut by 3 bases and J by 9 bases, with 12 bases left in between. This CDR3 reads CASSQGAQGSPLHF. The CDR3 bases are TGTGCCAGCAGCCAGGGGGCCCAGGGTTCACCCCTCCACTTT.

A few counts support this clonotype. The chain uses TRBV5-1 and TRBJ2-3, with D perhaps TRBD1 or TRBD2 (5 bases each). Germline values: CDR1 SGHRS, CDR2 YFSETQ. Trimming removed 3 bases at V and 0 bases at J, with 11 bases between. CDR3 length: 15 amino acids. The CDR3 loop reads CASSWDVASTDTQYF. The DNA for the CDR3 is TGCGCCAGCAGCTGGGACGTCGCTAGCACAGATACGCAGTATTTT.

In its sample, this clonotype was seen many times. CDR3 amino acids: CSATTSGGPLVTDTQYF. The CDR3 DNA reads TGCAGTGCGACGACTAGCGGGGGGCCCCTTGTTACAGATACGCAGTATTTT. The chain carries TRBV20-1 and TRBJ2-3; 13 nucleotides line up with TRBD2. This CDR3 comprises 17 residues. V was clipped by 6 bases and J by 3 bases; unmatched bases: 12. CDR1 DFQATT and CDR2 SNEGSKA come from the germline V gene (reference sequence).

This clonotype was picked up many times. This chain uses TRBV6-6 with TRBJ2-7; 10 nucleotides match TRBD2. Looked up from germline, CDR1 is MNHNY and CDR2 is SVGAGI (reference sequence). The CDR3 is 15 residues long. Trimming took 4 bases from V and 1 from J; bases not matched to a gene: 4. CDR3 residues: CASSSTSGPSYEQYF. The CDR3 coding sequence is TGTGCCAGCAGTTCGACTAGCGGGCCGTCCTACGAGCAGTACTTC.

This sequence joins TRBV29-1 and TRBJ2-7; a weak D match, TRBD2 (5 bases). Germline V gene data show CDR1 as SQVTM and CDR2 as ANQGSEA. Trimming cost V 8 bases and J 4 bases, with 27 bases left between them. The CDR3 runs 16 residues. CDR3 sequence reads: CSPMAVWAATGYEQYV. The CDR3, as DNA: TGCAGCCCCATGGCCGTGTGGGCAGCTACGGGGTACGAGCAGTACGTC.

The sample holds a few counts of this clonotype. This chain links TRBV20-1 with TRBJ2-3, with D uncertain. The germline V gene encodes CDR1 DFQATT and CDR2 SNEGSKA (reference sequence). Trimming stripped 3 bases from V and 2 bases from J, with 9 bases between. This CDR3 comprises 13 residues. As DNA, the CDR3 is TGCAGTGCTAGTGATCTAGTCACAGATACGCAGTATTTT. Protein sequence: CSASDLVTDTQYF.

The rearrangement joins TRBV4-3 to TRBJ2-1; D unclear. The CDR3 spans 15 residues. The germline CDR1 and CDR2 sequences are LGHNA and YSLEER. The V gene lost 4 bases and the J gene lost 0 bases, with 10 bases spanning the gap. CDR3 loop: CASSPGSSSYNEQFF. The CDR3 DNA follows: TGCGCCAGCAGCCCCGGTTCTAGCTCCTACAATGAGCAGTTCTTC.

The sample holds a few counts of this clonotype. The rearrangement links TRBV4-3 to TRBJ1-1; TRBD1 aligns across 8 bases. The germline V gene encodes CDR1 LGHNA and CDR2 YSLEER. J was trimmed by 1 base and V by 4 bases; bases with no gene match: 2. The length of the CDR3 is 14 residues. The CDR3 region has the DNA TGCGCCAGCAGCCCAGGGGGCAGGAACACTGAAGCTTTCTTT. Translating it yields CASSPGGRNTEAFF.

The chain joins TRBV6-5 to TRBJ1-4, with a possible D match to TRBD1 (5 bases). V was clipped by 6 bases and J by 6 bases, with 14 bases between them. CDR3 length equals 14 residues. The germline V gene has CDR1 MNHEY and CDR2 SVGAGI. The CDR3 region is CASSPQVYYEKLFF. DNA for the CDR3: TGTGCCAGCAGCCCACAGGTTTACTATGAAAAACTGTTTTTT.

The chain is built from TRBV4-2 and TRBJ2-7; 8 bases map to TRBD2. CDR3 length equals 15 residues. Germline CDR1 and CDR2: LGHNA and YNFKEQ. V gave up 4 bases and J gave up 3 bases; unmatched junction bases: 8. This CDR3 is CASSPPGGGHYEQYF. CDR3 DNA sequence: TGTGCCAGCAGCCCGCCGGGGGGGGGGCACTACGAGCAGTACTTC.

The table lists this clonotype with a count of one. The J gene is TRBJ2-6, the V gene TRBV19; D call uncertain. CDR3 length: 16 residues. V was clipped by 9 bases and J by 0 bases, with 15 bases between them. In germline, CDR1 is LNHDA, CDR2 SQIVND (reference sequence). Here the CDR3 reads CASRPTTVSGANVLTF. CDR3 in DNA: TGTGCCAGCAGACCGACGACGGTCTCTGGGGCCAACGTCCTGACTTTC.

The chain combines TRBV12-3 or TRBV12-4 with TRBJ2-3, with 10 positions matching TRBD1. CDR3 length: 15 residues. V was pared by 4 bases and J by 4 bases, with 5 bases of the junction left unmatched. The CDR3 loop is CASSYRTGGPDTQYF. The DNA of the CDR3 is TGTGCCAGCAGTTACAGGACAGGGGGTCCAGATACGCAGTATTTT.

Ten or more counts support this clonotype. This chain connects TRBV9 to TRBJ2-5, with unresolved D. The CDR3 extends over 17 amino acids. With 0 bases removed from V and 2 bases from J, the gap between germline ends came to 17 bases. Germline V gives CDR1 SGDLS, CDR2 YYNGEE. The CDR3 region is CASSVDPLGRLQETQYF. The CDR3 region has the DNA TGTGCCAGCAGCGTAGACCCCCTTGGCAGGCTGCAAGAGACCCAGTACTTC.